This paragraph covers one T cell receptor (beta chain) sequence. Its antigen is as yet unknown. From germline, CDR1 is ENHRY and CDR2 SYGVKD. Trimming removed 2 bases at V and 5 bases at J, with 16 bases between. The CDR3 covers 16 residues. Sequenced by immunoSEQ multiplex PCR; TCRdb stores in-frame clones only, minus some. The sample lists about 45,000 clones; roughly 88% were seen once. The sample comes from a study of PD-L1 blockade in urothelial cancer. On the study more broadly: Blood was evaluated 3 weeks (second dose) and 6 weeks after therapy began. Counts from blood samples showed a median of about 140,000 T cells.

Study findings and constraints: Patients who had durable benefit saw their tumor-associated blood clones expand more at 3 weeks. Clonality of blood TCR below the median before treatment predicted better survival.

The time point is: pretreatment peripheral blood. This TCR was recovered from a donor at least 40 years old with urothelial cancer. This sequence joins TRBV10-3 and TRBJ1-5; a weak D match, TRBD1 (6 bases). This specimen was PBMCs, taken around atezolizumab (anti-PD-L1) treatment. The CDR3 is CAISEGAGAGDQPQHF. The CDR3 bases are TGTGCCATCAGTGAGGGGGCGGGGGCTGGGGATCAGCCCCAGCATTTT.